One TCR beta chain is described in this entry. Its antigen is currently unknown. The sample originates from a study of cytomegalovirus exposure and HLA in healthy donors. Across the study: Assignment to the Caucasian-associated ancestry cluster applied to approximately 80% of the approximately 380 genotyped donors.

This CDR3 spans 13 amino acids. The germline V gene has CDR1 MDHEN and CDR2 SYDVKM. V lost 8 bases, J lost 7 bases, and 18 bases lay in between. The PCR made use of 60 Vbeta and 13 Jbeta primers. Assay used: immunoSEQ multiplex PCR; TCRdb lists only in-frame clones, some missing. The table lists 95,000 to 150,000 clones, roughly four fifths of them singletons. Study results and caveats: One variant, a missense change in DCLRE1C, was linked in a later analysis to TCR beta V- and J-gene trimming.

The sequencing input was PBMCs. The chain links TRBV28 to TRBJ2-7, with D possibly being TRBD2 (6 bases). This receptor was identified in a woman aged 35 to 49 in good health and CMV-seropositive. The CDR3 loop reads CASRRDSSGEQYF. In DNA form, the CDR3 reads TGTGCCAGCCGAAGGGACTCTTCTGGAGAGCAGTACTTC.